A single sample gave rise to the 20 T cell receptor beta chains below, sequenced in a study of T cell responses to AZD1222 COVID-19 vaccine (dated by TCRdb to about 2021). The library was built by means of the immunoSEQ multiplex PCR assay. Sourced from immuneACCESS, this table was stored by TCRdb with only in-frame sequences that have V and J called. A share of the clones is absent; for the studies checked, an unresolved V gene accounts for under half, and the remainder has no known explanation. The sample has around 140,000 clones on record, 85% to 95% of them singletons. The ten most abundant clones make up approximately 12% of the sample. The time point label on this specimen signifies: sample from adult after SARS-CoV-2 infection, after symptom onset. The material sequenced was peripheral blood, taken after recovery from COVID-19. These receptors all come from an adult who had recovered from COVID-19.

This clone was detected only a few times. The V gene is TRBV2, the J gene TRBJ2-2; 11 nucleotides match TRBD1. Germline-derived CDR1 and CDR2 are SNHLY and FYNNEI. V was clipped by 7 bases and J by 7 bases; unmatched bases: 5. The CDR3 is made up of 14 amino acids. The CDR3 sequence is CASKRDRGFGELFF. The DNA of the CDR3 is TGTGCCAGCAAGAGGGACAGGGGGTTCGGGGAGCTGTTTTTT.

The chain uses TRBV28 and TRBJ2-3; 10 bases agree with TRBD2. After removal of 2 bases from V and 7 bases from J, the junction contained 6 bases not matched to a gene. CDR3 size: 15 residues. The germline gives CDR1 MDHEN, CDR2 SYDVKM. This CDR3 is CASSLPSGSINTQYF. The CDR3 nucleotides are TGTGCCAGCAGTTTACCTAGCGGGAGTATAAATACGCAGTATTTT.

The CDR3 sequence: CATSDPGGYGYTF. CDR3 in DNA: TGTGCCACCAGTGATCCCGGGGGGTATGGCTACACCTTC. This chain links TRBV24-1 with TRBJ1-2; weak D call: TRBD1 (5 bases). CDR1 KGHDR and CDR2 SFDVKD come from the germline V gene. Trimming left V 3 bases short and J 5 bases short, with 9 bases between. The CDR3 covers 13 residues.

The rearrangement links TRBV29-1 to TRBJ2-5; maybe TRBD1 (6 bases). The germline V gene encodes CDR1 SQVTM and CDR2 ANQGSEA. CDR3 length: 13 residues. With 3 bases removed from V and 3 bases from J, the gap between germline ends came to 11 bases. The CDR3 coding sequence is TGCAGCGTTGATCCACGACAGGAAGAGACCCAGTACTTC. This encodes CSVDPRQEETQYF.

The V gene is TRBV21-1, the J gene TRBJ2-2. TRBV21-1 is noted as a pseudogene. The CDR3 has 15 residues. In nucleotides, the CDR3 is TGTGCCAGCAGCATTGTAGGGCGGCGCACCGGGGAGCTGTTTTTT. Protein sequence: CASSIVGRRTGELFF.

The chain joins TRBV5-6 to TRBJ1-4, with TRBD1 as a possible D gene (5 bases). Germline-derived CDR1 and CDR2 are SGHDT and YYEEEE. Trimming pared 6 bases from V and 2 bases from J, leaving 11 bases between. The CDR3 has 14 residues. DNA for the CDR3: TGTGCCAGCATGAGAGGGGTGACTAATGAAAAACTGTTTTTT. Translating it yields CASMRGVTNEKLFF.

The chain is built from TRBV14 and TRBJ2-1, with TRBD1 matching over 9 bases. The trim removed 5 bases at V and 4 bases at J, leaving 6 bases unmatched. The CDR3 loop spans 15 amino acids. Per the germline V gene, CDR1 is SGHDN and CDR2 is FVKESK. The chain's CDR3 is CASSETGGRYNEQFF. CDR3 bases: TGTGCCAGCAGCGAAACAGGGGGCCGGTACAATGAGCAGTTCTTC.

The CDR3 is CASSVLAGAPDTQYF. CDR3 in DNA: TGTGCCAGCAGCGTTCTAGCGGGAGCCCCAGATACGCAGTATTTT. This chain connects TRBV7-2 to TRBJ2-3; 10 bases fit TRBD2. V was clipped by 5 bases and J by 4 bases; unmatched bases: 6. CDR1 is SGHTA and CDR2 is FQGNSA in the germline V gene. There are 15 residues in the CDR3.

The chain has TRBV3-1 (or the pseudogene TRBV3-2) and TRBJ1-4; TRBD1 might be the D (6 bases). Per germline, CDR1 LGHDT and CDR2 YNNKEL (reference sequence). The CDR3 runs 16 residues. With 0 bases removed from V and 1 base from J, the gap between germline ends came to 9 bases. CDR3 in DNA: TGTGCCAGCAGCCAAGATAGGGGGGGAACTAATGAAAAACTGTTTTTT. Amino acids: CASSQDRGGTNEKLFF.

This clone has a single count. The rearrangement joins TRBV9 to TRBJ2-7; D unresolved. This CDR3 has 15 amino acids. The V end lost 0 bases, the J end lost 2 bases, and 12 bases lay between the germline ends. CDR1 is SGDLS, CDR2 YYNGEE, per germline. The CDR3 region is CASSVEAGFTYEQYF. The CDR3 nucleotides read TGTGCCAGCAGCGTAGAGGCAGGATTTACCTACGAGCAGTACTTC.

In nucleotides, the CDR3 is TGTGCCAGTAGTATTAATCCACTGAGATCCTACGAGCAGTACTTC. It yields the protein CASSINPLRSYEQYF. The J gene is TRBJ2-7, the V gene TRBV19, with D hard to call. Looked up from germline, CDR1 is LNHDA and CDR2 is SQIVND (reference sequence). The length of the CDR3 is 15 residues. V was clipped by 3 bases and J by 1 base, with 13 bases between them.

CDR3 sequence: CASRDNDHQPQHF. The DNA for the CDR3 is TGTGCCAGCAGGGACAACGACCATCAGCCCCAGCATTTT. V is TRBV12-3 or TRBV12-4 and J is TRBJ1-5; TRBD1 might be the D (5 bases). V gave up 6 bases and J gave up 5 bases, with 11 bases separating them. The CDR3 is 13 amino acids.

V and J are TRBV5-4 and TRBJ1-2; TRBD1 matches 8 bases. In germline, CDR1 is SGHNT, CDR2 YYREEE (reference sequence). The CDR3 sequence is 13 residues long. J lost 8 bases, V lost 1 base, and 4 bases had no gene match. CDR3 sequence (DNA): TGTGCCAGCAGCTTGCAGGGGGCGCGAGGCTACACCTTC. It is translated as CASSLQGARGYTF.

This clone occurred once. This rearrangement joins TRBV6-1 to TRBJ1-6, with D unclear. Germline CDR1 is MNHNS and CDR2 is SASEGT. There are 14 residues in the CDR3. Trimming took off 1 base at V and 5 bases at J, with 6 bases between the two ends. CDR3 region: CASSEGRHNSPLHF. CDR3 DNA sequence: TGTGCCAGCAGTGAAGGGCGGCATAATTCACCCCTCCACTTT.

The chain uses TRBV7-2 and TRBJ2-2; D unclear. This CDR3 comprises 13 residues. Per the germline V gene, CDR1 is SGHTA and CDR2 is FQGNSA. V lost 5 bases and J lost 1, with 5 bases in between. DNA for the CDR3: TGTGCCAGCAGCCCAGGGAACACCGGGGAGCTGTTTTTT. This encodes CASSPGNTGELFF.

This chain uses TRBV11-3 with TRBJ2-1; D not certain. CDR3 length: 16 amino acids. V lost 0 bases, J lost 2 bases, and 11 bases lay in between. Germline assignment: CDR1 SGHNT and CDR2 YENEEA. CDR3 sequence: CASSLEGRPTYNEQFF. CDR3 in DNA: TGTGCCAGCAGCTTAGAGGGCCGACCCACCTACAATGAGCAGTTCTTC.

The chain links TRBV5-5 to TRBJ2-4; 7 bases match TRBD1. The CDR3 loop spans 15 amino acids. V lost 6 bases and J lost 0; bases outside the gene matches: 6. Germline assignment: CDR1 SGHKS and CDR2 YYEKEE (reference sequence). This CDR3 reads CASNPGTVAKNIQYF. The CDR3 DNA sequence: TGTGCCAGCAACCCCGGGACAGTAGCCAAAAACATTCAGTACTTC.

This chain links TRBV6-5 with TRBJ1-6; 10 nucleotides align to TRBD1. CDR3 length: 15 residues. Per germline, CDR1 MNHEY and CDR2 SVGAGI. The J segment lost 0 bases and the V segment lost 9 bases, leaving 2 bases of the junction unmatched. The DNA of the CDR3 is TGTGCCAGTAGGACAGGGGGCTCCTATAATTCACCCCTCCACTTT. The encoded protein is CASRTGGSYNSPLHF.

Only one count was recorded for this clone. The V call is TRBV6-6, the J call TRBJ1-5, with 7 bases matching TRBD1. V shed 6 bases and J 7 bases; nucleotides not matched to a gene: 12. The CDR3 contains 15 residues. Germline V gives CDR1 MNHNY, CDR2 SVGAGI (reference sequence). The CDR3 coding sequence is TGTGCCAGCAGCTCCGACAGGGCGAGGGAGCAGCCCCAGCATTTT. This translates into CASSSDRAREQPQHF.

The V call is TRBV7-9, the J call TRBJ1-1, with 9 bases lining up with TRBD1. The CDR3 totals 14 residues. Germline V lookup: CDR1 SEHNR, CDR2 FQNEAQ (reference sequence). V lost 7 bases and J lost 0; bases outside the gene matches: 3. The CDR3 loop reads CASTGTGLNTEAFF. The CDR3 region has the DNA TGTGCCAGCACCGGGACAGGGTTGAACACTGAAGCTTTCTTT.